The present T cell receptor beta chain was sequenced within a study of T-cell reconstitution after alpha-beta-depleted transplantation in children (TCRdb year 2016). With respect to the entire study: The study quantitatively tracked T-cell immune reconstitution after TCRalphabeta/CD19-depleted allogeneic hematopoietic cell transplantation in children using TCR repertoire profiling.

To note about this clonotype: Its specific antigen is unknown. Base qualities are missing; no much larger clone stands one base away.

From the cysteine up to the phenylalanine, the CDR3 has a length of 13 residues. Only the CDR3 part of the read is kept: 39 bases, read in frame from the first base. The V end loses 5 bases and the J end loses 4 bases, and a stretch of 11 bases separates them. The germline V gene provides CDR1 MNHEY and CDR2 SVGAGI. Receptor libraries were prepared by PCR. Sequencing was carried out with an Illumina HiSeq 2500. Molecular barcoding was employed in the preparation of TCR libraries, with unique molecular identifiers being used to normalize TCRbeta repertoire quantification. TCRdb reworked the public reads: Q25 trimming with fastp, MiXCR clone assembly, productive beta chains retained. Rows merge per CDR3 protein into single entries with the most common DNA and genes. The sample contains roughly 500,000 distinct CDR3 sequences, about an eighth of them found a single time. Around 5.6% of the sample is in the top ten clones.

The sample consisted of PBMCs from the stem cell graft donor, taken from the stem cell graft. The chain links TRBV6-5 with TRBJ1-1; perhaps TRBD1 is the D gene, with 5 bases matching. This TCR derives from a human donor who donated a stem cell graft to a child with combined immunodeficiency. CDR3 region: CASSPDGGTEAFF. The sequence in DNA is TGTGCCAGCAGTCCAGACGGGGGCACTGAAGCTTTCTTT.